Reported below is one TCR beta chain. The data stem from a study of blood T cell repertoires in COVID-19. Overall study context: Material from acute and convalescent COVID-19 was sourced from the United States, Italy and Spain. T cells, B-cell-depleted T cells, or PBMCs provided the cDNA or gDNA that served as material.

V dropped 3 bases and J dropped 4; count of bases not matched to a gene: 8. The CDR3 extends over 15 amino acids. CDR1 is LGHNA, CDR2 YNFKEQ, per germline. The assay was immunoSEQ multiplex PCR, and TCRdb's table has in-frame clones only and misses some. The table includes about 240,000 clones, approximately 86% detected once. The receptor was isolated from a woman aged 25 to 45 who had recovered from COVID-19. The specimen sequenced was peripheral blood. The chain carries TRBV4-2 and TRBJ1-2; the match to TRBD1 covers 7 bases. The CDR3 DNA reads as TGTGCCAGCAGCCAGCAAACCGGGACAGTCTATGGCTACACCTTC. It codes for CASSQQTGTVYGYTF.